This T cell receptor (beta chain) was documented in a study of identical twins. V lost 0 bases to trimming and J lost 6 bases; unmatched junction nucleotides: 5. The CDR3 has 15 residues. CDR1 and CDR2 (germline): MRHNA, SNTAGT. This clonotype has more than one count but fewer than ten. TCRdb ran MiXCR on the 5' RACE reads and lists one entry per CDR3 protein. This sample has some 500,000 distinct CDR3 sequences; 14% occur once, and the top ten carry 0.98%. The same sample was also used in a study of yellow fever vaccine responses in identical twins.

The source material was CD4+ T cells sorted from blood. V usage is TRBV6-4 and J usage is TRBJ2-1; TRBD1 matches 7 bases. The TCR sequence derives from a woman under 30 in good health. The CDR3: CASSDSGGLGNEQFF. The CDR3 DNA follows: TGTGCCAGCAGTGACTCAGGGGGCCTGGGCAATGAGCAGTTCTTC.